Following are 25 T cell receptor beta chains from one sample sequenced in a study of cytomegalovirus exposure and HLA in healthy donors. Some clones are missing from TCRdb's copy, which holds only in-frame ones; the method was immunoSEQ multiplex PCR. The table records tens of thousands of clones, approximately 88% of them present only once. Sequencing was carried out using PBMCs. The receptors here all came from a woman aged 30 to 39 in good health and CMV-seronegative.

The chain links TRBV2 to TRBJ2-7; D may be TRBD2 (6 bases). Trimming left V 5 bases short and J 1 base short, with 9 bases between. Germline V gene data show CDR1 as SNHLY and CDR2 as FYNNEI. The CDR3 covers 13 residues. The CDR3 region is CASSLGLSYEQYF. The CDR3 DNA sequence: TGTGCCAGCAGTCTGGGACTTTCCTACGAGCAGTACTTC.

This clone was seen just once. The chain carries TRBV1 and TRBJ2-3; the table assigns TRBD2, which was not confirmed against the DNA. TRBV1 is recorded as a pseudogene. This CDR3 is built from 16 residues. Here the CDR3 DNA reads TGCACCAGCAGCCATAGACTCAGCTACAGCACAGATACGCAGTATTTT. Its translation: CTSSHRLSYSTDTQYF.

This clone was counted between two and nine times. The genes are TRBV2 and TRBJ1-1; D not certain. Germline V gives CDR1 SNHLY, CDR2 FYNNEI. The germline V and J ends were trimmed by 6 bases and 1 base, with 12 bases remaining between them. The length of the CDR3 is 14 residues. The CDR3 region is CASSARVENTEAFF. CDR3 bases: TGTGCCAGCAGCGCCCGGGTGGAGAACACTGAAGCTTTCTTT.

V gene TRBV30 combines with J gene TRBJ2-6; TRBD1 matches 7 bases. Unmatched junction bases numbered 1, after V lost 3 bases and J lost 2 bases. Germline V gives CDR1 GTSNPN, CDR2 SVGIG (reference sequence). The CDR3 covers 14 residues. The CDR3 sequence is CAWSRGTGANVLTF. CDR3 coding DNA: TGTGCCTGGAGCAGGGGGACTGGGGCCAACGTCCTGACTTTC.

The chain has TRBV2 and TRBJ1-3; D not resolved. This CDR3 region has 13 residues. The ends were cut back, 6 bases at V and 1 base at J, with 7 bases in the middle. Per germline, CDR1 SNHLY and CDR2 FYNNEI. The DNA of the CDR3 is TGTGCCAGCAGGGAGGGATCTGGAAACACCATATATTTT. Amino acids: CASREGSGNTIYF. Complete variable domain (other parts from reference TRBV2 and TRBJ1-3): EPEVTQTPSHQVTQMGQEVILRCVPISNHLYFYWYRQILGQKVEFLVSFYNNEISEKSEIFDDQFSVERPDGSNFTLKIRSTKLEDSAMYFCASREGSGNTIYFGEGSWLTVV.

The CDR3 region has the DNA TGTGCCAGCAGCTCGGGAAGAACCTACGAGCAGTACTTC. Its protein is CASSSGRTYEQYF. V and J are TRBV5-4 and TRBJ2-7; TRBD2 might be the D (5 bases). The V end lost 3 bases, the J end lost 2 bases, and 9 bases lay between the germline ends. The CDR3 spans 13 residues. The germline CDR1 and CDR2 sequences are SGHNT and YYREEE (reference sequence). Combining the CDR3 with reference TRBV5-4 and TRBJ2-7 gives the whole variable domain ETGVTQSPTHLIKTRGQQVTLRCSSQSGHNTVSWYQQALGQGPQFIFQYYREEENGRGNFPPRFSGLQFPNYSSELNVNALELDDSALYLCASSSGRTYEQYFGPGTRLTVT.

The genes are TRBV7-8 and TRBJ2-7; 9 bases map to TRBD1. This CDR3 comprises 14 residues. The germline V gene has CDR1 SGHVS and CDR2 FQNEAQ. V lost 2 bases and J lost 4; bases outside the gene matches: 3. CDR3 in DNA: TGTGCCAGCAGCTTAAGGGACAGGGTGTACGAGCAGTACTTC. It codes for CASSLRDRVYEQYF.

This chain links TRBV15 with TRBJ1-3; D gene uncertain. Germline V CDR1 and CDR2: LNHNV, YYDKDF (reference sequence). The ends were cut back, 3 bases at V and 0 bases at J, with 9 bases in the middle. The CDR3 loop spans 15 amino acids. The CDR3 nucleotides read TGTGCCACCAGCAGTCAAGCTCACTCTGGAAACACCATATATTTT. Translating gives CATSSQAHSGNTIYF.

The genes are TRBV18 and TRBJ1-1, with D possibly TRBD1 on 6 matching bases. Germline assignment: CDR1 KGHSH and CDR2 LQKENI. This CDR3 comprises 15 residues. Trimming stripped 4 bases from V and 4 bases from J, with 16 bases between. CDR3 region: CASSLLTWDTTEAFF. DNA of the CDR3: TGTGCCAGCTCACTACTTACCTGGGACACCACTGAAGCTTTCTTT. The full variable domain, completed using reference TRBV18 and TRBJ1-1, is NAGVMQNPRHLVRRRGQEARLRCSPMKGHSHVYWYRQLPEEGLKFMVYLQKENIIDESGMPKERFSAEFPKEGPSILRIQQVVRGDSAAYFCASSLLTWDTTEAFFGQGTRLTVV.

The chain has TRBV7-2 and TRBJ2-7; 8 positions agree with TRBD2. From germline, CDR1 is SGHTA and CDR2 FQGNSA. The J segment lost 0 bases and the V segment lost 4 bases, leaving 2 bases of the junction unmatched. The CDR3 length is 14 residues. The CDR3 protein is CASSSSGSSYEQYF. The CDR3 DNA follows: TGTGCCAGCAGCTCGAGCGGGAGCTCCTACGAGCAGTACTTC.

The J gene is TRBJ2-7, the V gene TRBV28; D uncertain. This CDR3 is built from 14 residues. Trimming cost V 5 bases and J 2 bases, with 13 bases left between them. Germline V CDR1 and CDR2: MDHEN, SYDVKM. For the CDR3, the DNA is TGTGCCAGCAGTCCCCCGCCAACACCCTACGAGCAGTACTTC. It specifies CASSPPPTPYEQYF.

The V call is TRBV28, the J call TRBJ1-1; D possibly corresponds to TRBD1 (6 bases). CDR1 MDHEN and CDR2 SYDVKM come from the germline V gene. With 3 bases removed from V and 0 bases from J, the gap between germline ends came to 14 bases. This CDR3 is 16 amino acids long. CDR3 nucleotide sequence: TGTGCCAGCAGTTTTTATCCCAGGGGCCTGAACACTGAAGCTTTCTTT. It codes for CASSFYPRGLNTEAFF.

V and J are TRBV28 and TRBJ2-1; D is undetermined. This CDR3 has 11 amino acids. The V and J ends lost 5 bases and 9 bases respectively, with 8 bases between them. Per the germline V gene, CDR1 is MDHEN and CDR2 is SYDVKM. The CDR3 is CASSLSSEQFF. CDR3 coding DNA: TGTGCCAGCAGTCTTAGTAGTGAGCAGTTCTTC.

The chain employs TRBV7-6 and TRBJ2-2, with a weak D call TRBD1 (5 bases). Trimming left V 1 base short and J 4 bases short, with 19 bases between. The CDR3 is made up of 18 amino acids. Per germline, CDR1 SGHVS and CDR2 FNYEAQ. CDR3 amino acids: CASSLDRKQQGITGELFF. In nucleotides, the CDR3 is TGTGCCAGCAGCTTAGACCGGAAGCAGCAGGGTATCACCGGGGAGCTGTTTTTT.

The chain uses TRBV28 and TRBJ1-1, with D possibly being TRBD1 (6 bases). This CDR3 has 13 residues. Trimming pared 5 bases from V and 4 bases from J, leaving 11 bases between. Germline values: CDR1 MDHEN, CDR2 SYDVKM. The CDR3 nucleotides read TGTGCCAGCAGTCTACCACAGGGCACTGAAGCTTTCTTT. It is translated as CASSLPQGTEAFF.

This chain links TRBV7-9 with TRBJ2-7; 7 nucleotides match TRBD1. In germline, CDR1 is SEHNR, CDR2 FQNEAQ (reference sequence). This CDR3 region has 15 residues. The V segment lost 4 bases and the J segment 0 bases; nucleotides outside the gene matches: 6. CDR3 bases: TGTGCCAGCAGCTCTACAGGGGTCCACTCCTACGAGCAGTACTTC. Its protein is CASSSTGVHSYEQYF.

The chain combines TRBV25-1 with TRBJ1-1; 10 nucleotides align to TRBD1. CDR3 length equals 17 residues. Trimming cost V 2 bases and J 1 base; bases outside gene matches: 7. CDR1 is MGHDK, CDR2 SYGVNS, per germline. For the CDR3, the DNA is TGTGCCAGCAGTGAACCCCCGGGACAGGGGCCGAACACTGAAGCTTTCTTT. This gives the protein CASSEPPGQGPNTEAFF. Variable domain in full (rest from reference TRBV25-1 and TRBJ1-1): EADIYQTPRYLVIGTGKKITLECSQTMGHDKMYWYQQDPGMELHLIHYSYGVNSTEKGDLSSESTVSRIRTEHFPLTLESARPSHTSQYLCASSEPPGQGPNTEAFFGQGTRLTVV.

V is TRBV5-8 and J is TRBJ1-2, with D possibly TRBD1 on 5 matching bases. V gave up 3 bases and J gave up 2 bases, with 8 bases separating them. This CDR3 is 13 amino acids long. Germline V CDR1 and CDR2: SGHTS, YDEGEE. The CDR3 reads CASSSTVNYGYTF. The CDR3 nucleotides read TGTGCCAGCAGCTCGACAGTGAACTATGGCTACACCTTC.

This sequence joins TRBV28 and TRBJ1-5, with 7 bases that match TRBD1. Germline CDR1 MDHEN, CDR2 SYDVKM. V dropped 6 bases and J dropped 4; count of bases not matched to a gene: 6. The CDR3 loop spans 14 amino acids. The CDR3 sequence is CASSSTGLNQPQHF. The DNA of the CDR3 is TGTGCCAGCAGCTCGACAGGGCTTAATCAGCCCCAGCATTTT.

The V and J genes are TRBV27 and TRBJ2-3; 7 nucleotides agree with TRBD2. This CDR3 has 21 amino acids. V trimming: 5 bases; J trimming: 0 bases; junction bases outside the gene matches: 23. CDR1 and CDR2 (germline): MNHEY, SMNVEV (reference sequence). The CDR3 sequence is CASSLSTSSKPPSSSTDTQYF. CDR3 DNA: TGTGCCAGCAGTCTTTCGACTAGCTCAAAACCCCCCTCATCTAGCACAGATACGCAGTATTTT.

CDR3 DNA sequence: TGTGCCAGCAGCAAAGCTTGGTCGCGGAGCACAGATACGCAGTATTTT. It is translated as CASSKAWSRSTDTQYF. The chain couples TRBV21-1 to TRBJ2-3; the table's D call, TRBD2, was not checked against the DNA. TRBV21-1 corresponds to a pseudogene. The CDR3 has 16 residues.

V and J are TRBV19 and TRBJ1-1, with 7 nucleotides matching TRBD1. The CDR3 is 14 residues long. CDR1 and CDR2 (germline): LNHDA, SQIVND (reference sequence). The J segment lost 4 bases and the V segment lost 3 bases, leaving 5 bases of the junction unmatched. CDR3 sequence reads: CASSISAGGTEAFF. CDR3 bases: TGTGCCAGTAGTATTTCGGCAGGGGGCACTGAAGCTTTCTTT.

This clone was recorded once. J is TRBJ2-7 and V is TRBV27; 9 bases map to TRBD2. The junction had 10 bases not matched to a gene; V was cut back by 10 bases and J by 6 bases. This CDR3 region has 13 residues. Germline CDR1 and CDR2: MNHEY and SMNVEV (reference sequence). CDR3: CATQPGLAAEQYF. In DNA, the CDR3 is TGTGCCACTCAACCGGGACTAGCCGCCGAGCAGTACTTC.

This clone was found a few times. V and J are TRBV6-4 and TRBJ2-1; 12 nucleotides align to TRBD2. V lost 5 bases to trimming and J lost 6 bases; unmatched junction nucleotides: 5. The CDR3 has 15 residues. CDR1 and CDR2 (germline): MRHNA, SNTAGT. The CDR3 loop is CASSKTSGSFNEQFF. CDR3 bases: TGTGCCAGCAGTAAGACTAGCGGGAGCTTCAATGAGCAGTTCTTC.

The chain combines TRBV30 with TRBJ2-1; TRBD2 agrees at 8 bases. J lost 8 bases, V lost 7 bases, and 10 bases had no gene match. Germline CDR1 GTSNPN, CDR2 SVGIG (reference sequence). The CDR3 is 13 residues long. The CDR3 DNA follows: TGTGCCTCCTCCGGGACTAGTAGTCATGAGCAGTTCTTC. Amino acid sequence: CASSGTSSHEQFF.